The clone carrying this T cell receptor beta chain was picked up one time. Its target is not known. This record comes from a study of T cell responses to AZD1222 COVID-19 vaccine. General study findings and limits: Baseline antibody screening turned up just a handful of seropositive AZD1222 recipients. Distributed over spike, vaccine-associated CD4 TCRs predominated at 160-218 and 743-854.

Germline-derived CDR1 and CDR2 are MGHDK and SYGVNS. The CDR3 has 12 residues. V lost 4 bases, J lost 9 bases, and 0 bases stayed unmatched. Profiled with immunoSEQ multiplex PCR; TCRdb holds only in-frame clones, not every one. The sample carries 90,000 to 120,000 clones, 70% to 90% recorded once. This receptor was taken from an adult who received the AZD1222 COVID-19 vaccine. The source was peripheral blood, collected 28 days after the second AZD1222 dose. The V gene is TRBV25-1, the J gene TRBJ1-6, with TRBD1 matching 7 bases. The CDR3, as DNA: TGTGCCAGCAGTGCAGGGGGTTCACCCCTCCACTTT. Protein sequence: CASSAGGSPLHF.